This T cell receptor (beta chain) was captured in a study of long-term antiretroviral therapy in people with HIV. Study-level findings and limits: Pre-ART expanded clones dominated the repertoire at every time point. The data indicate that diversity increased after ART but remained below transplant donor controls. No data were available on ART adherence, viral resistance or therapy changes.

This was the immunoSEQ v3.0 assay at survey level. TCRdb keeps only in-frame clones here, not all; method: immunoSEQ multiplex PCR. The sample lists approximately 7,900 clones; about 80% were seen once. Details on this clone: What it binds is not known.

Before DNA extraction, about 1-10 million cryopreserved PBMC were held in the samples. This receptor was identified in a man aged 35 to 55 with HIV. Sample: unsorted PBMCs, taken 0.1 years after starting antiretroviral therapy.

The CDR3 DNA follows: TGTGCCAGCAGTTACGAGGGTAGAAACGAGCAGTACTTC. Protein sequence: CASSYEGRNEQYF. V is TRBV6-5 and J is TRBJ2-7, with a weak D call TRBD2 (5 bases). The V end was cut by 2 bases, the J end by 5 bases, with 10 bases between. Germline CDR1 and CDR2: MNHEY and SVGAGI. The CDR3 has 13 amino acids.